These 20 T cell receptor beta chains were all obtained from the same sample, sequenced in a study of blood T cell repertoires in COVID-19. Only in-frame clones appear in the TCRdb table, and some are missing; sequencing was by immunoSEQ multiplex PCR. The sample includes 20,000 to 25,000 clones, approximately 80% of them seen just once. Sequenced: peripheral blood. The receptors come from a man aged 65-85 years with acute or convalescent COVID-19.

Worth noting for this clone: The junction departs from the called germline gene at one end, perhaps through a read error. The V gene is TRBV6-1, the J gene TRBJ1-6; D is perhaps TRBD1 (5 bases). The V gene's germline CDR1 is MNHNS and CDR2 SASEGT. This CDR3 comprises 16 residues. The CDR3 DNA reads TGTGCCAGCAGTGATCTGGGCGACGACCGCGGGGCCCCTAATTACTTT. It is translated as CASSDLGDDRGAPNYF.

This chain uses TRBV6-2 or TRBV6-3 with TRBJ2-5; 8 bases agree with TRBD2. The V and J ends lost 4 bases and 5 bases, in that order; junction bases with no gene match: 6. The CDR3 consists of 14 residues. Germline values: CDR1 MNHEY, CDR2 SVGEGT. CDR3 bases: TGTGCCAGCAGTTCCGGGGGGGCCGGGGAGACCCAGTACTTC. As protein: CASSSGGAGETQYF.

This clone was seen only once. The chain has TRBV5-4 and TRBJ1-2; 12 nucleotides align to TRBD1. The V gene's germline CDR1 is SGHNT and CDR2 YYREEE (reference sequence). CDR3 size: 15 residues. Trimming cost V 3 bases and J 7 bases; bases outside gene matches: 7. The CDR3 here is CASSSRDRGRVGYTF. The CDR3 DNA follows: TGTGCCAGCAGCTCCCGGGACAGGGGGCGGGTTGGCTACACCTTC. Variable domain in full (rest from reference TRBV5-4 and TRBJ1-2): ETGVTQSPTHLIKTRGQQVTLRCSSQSGHNTVSWYQQALGQGPQFIFQYYREEENGRGNFPPRFSGLQFPNYSSELNVNALELDDSALYLCASSSRDRGRVGYTFGSGTRLTVV.

This clone has only a few counts. In nucleotides, the CDR3 is TGTGCCAGCAGTCGTGACAGGGGGCGGGAAGCTTTCTTT. Its protein is CASSRDRGREAFF. The chain joins TRBV12-3 or TRBV12-4 to TRBJ1-1, with 10 bases aligning to TRBD1. The CDR3 runs 13 residues. With 5 bases clipped from V and 8 bases from J, the junction kept 5 bases outside the gene matches.

The chain combines TRBV6-6 with TRBJ1-4; TRBD1 agrees at 7 bases. The V and J ends lost 0 bases and 8 bases, in that order; junction bases with no gene match: 9. In germline, CDR1 is MNHNY, CDR2 SVGAGI (reference sequence). CDR3 size: 16 residues. CDR3 in DNA: TGTGCCAGCAGTTACTCAGGGGACAGCCGTCGGGAAAAACTGTTTTTT. Translating it yields CASSYSGDSRREKLFF.

The V and J genes are TRBV6-5 and TRBJ1-6, with 9 bases matching TRBD1. Germline V gene data show CDR1 as MNHEY and CDR2 as SVGAGI. The CDR3 has 15 amino acids. Trimming at V came to 3 bases and at J to 4 bases, leaving 1 base not matched to a gene. The DNA of the CDR3 is TGTGCCAGCAGTTATGGACAGGGGTATAATTCACCCCTCCACTTT. This gives the protein CASSYGQGYNSPLHF.

The chain couples TRBV30 to TRBJ2-1, with D maybe TRBD2 (7 bases). Deletions cut 8 bases from V and 6 bases from J, with 14 bases between. Germline V gives CDR1 GTSNPN, CDR2 SVGIG (reference sequence). This CDR3 comprises 12 residues. Here the CDR3 reads CAIIRGGNEQFF. In DNA form, the CDR3 reads TGTGCCATCATTAGGGGGGGCAATGAGCAGTTCTTC.

This chain links TRBV6-5 with TRBJ1-4; possibly TRBD1 for D (6 bases). The CDR3 sequence is 14 residues long. Per germline, CDR1 MNHEY and CDR2 SVGAGI. V was pared by 8 bases and J by 2 bases, with 12 bases between. In DNA, the CDR3 is TGTGCCAGCGTAGACAGGAGGACTAATGAAAAACTGTTTTTT. As protein: CASVDRRTNEKLFF.

The rearrangement joins TRBV5-5 to TRBJ1-1; D remains ambiguous. The CDR3 runs 12 residues. Trimming shortened V by 2 bases and J by 6 bases, and 8 bases separated the two germline ends. CDR1 and CDR2 from the germline V gene are SGHKS and YYEKEE (reference sequence). The CDR3 loop reads CASSFPQAEAFF. CDR3 bases: TGTGCCAGCAGCTTTCCCCAGGCTGAAGCTTTCTTT. The whole variable domain, filled in from reference TRBV5-5 and TRBJ1-1, reads DAGVTQSPTHLIKTRGQQVTLRCSPISGHKSVSWYQQVLGQGPQFIFQYYEKEERGRGNFPDRFSARQFPNYSSELNVNALLLGDSALYLCASSFPQAEAFFGQGTRLTVV.

V is TRBV5-4 and J is TRBJ2-6; TRBD2 matches 9 bases. Germline V gene sequence: CDR1 SGHNT, CDR2 YYREEE (reference sequence). CDR3 length equals 18 residues. V trimming: 5 bases; J trimming: 0 bases; junction bases outside the gene matches: 9. The CDR3 spells CASSFPLAGSSGANVLTF. In DNA form, the CDR3 reads TGTGCCAGCAGTTTTCCCCTAGCGGGAAGCTCTGGGGCCAACGTCCTGACTTTC.

This chain joins TRBV7-2 and TRBJ1-1, with TRBD1 matching over 7 bases. With V trimmed by 1 base and J by 5 bases, 4 bases remained unmatched. The CDR3 has 14 residues. CDR1 is SGHTA, CDR2 FQGNSA, per germline. CDR3 sequence: CASSLDGRGTEAFF. As DNA, the CDR3 is TGTGCCAGCAGCTTAGACGGCAGGGGGACTGAAGCTTTCTTT.

V and J are TRBV4-1 and TRBJ2-7, with 7 nucleotides matching TRBD1. The germline CDR1 and CDR2 sequences are MGHRA and YSYEKL. This CDR3 contains 15 residues. The V segment lost 1 base and the J segment 3 bases; nucleotides outside the gene matches: 6. The CDR3 sequence is CASSQVHGDSYEQYF. In DNA, the CDR3 is TGCGCCAGCAGCCAAGTTCATGGGGACAGCTACGAGCAGTACTTC.

On this clone itself: A much larger clone lies one base from this, so it may be a read error. Other DNA sequences of this sample code for an identical CDR3. The chain employs TRBV20-1 and TRBJ1-3; no firm D call. Germline V CDR1 and CDR2: DFQATT, SNEGSKA (reference sequence). The germline V and J ends were trimmed by 6 bases and 2 bases, with 5 bases remaining between them. This CDR3 is 11 amino acids long. CDR3 DNA: TGCAGTGCCCCTACTGGAAACACCATATATTTT. The encoded protein is CSAPTGNTIYF.

The chain couples TRBV27 to TRBJ2-1; 10 nucleotides match TRBD1. With V trimmed by 3 bases and J by 8 bases, 7 bases remained unmatched. Germline assignment: CDR1 MNHEY and CDR2 SMNVEV (reference sequence). The CDR3 runs 15 residues. CDR3 sequence reads: CASSFDRDRGHEQFF. The DNA for the CDR3 is TGTGCCAGCAGTTTCGACCGGGACAGGGGCCATGAGCAGTTCTTC.

V and J are TRBV10-3 and TRBJ1-6; D is perhaps TRBD1 (5 bases). Trimming took 7 bases from V and 7 from J, leaving 14 bases between them. Germline CDR1 ENHRY, CDR2 SYGVKD. The CDR3 covers 14 residues. The CDR3 protein is CAINRDGGNSPLHF. CDR3 DNA sequence: TGTGCCATCAATCGGGACGGGGGGAATTCACCCCTCCACTTT.

The chain links TRBV9 to TRBJ2-3; 9 bases fit TRBD2. The CDR3 totals 17 residues. J was trimmed by 2 bases and V by 4 bases; bases with no gene match: 11. CDR1 is SGDLS, CDR2 YYNGEE, per germline. CDR3 in amino acids: CASSRAGGAGATDTQYF. CDR3 coding DNA: TGTGCCAGCAGCCGAGCGGGGGGAGCGGGGGCCACAGATACGCAGTATTTT.

This sequence joins TRBV5-6 and TRBJ1-6; D might be TRBD1 (5 bases). Trimming left V 6 bases short and J 8 bases short, with 18 bases between. There are 15 residues in the CDR3. CDR1 and CDR2 (germline): SGHDT, YYEEEE. CDR3 sequence reads: CASMFGGGLDSPLHF. CDR3 bases: TGTGCCAGCATGTTTGGGGGGGGGTTGGATTCACCCCTCCACTTT. Full variable domain (remainder filled in from reference TRBV5-6 and TRBJ1-6): DAGVTQSPTHLIKTRGQQVTLRCSPKSGHDTVSWYQQALGQGPQFIFQYYEEEERQRGNFPDRFSGHQFPNYSSELNVNALLLGDSALYLCASMFGGGLDSPLHFGNGTRLTVT.

The chain recombines TRBV7-2 with TRBJ2-2, with 7 bases lining up with TRBD2. With V trimmed by 3 bases and J by 7 bases, 11 bases remained unmatched. This CDR3 region has 16 residues. Germline CDR1 and CDR2: SGHTA and FQGNSA. The CDR3 nucleotides read TGTGCCAGCAGCTTTGAAAGCGGGACCGGGGACGGGGAGCTGTTTTTT. As protein: CASSFESGTGDGELFF.

The chain recombines TRBV7-9 with TRBJ1-4, with TRBD1 matching 7 bases. Unmatched junction bases numbered 3, after V lost 4 bases and J lost 7 bases. The CDR3 has 13 residues. CDR1 is SEHNR and CDR2 is FQNEAQ in the germline V gene (reference sequence). The CDR3 coding sequence is TGTGCCAGCAGCTCGACAGGGCTTGAAAAACTGTTTTTT. Translating it yields CASSSTGLEKLFF.

This chain uses TRBV5-1 with TRBJ2-5, with D possibly being TRBD2 (5 bases). The CDR3 is made up of 15 amino acids. The V gene lost 4 bases and the J gene lost 1 base, with 14 bases spanning the gap. In germline, CDR1 is SGHRS, CDR2 YFSETQ. CDR3 loop: CASSPFEGSQETQYF. In nucleotides, the CDR3 is TGCGCCAGCAGCCCTTTTGAGGGTAGCCAAGAGACCCAGTACTTC.